Listed below are T cell receptor beta chains from one sample, sequenced in a study of beta chain features in type 1 diabetes. Sequencing used immunoSEQ multiplex PCR; TCRdb keeps in-frame clones, though not all of them. The sample has about 620,000 clones, 15% to 17% seen once. Sequencing was performed on naive CD4+ T cells from blood. Receptor source: a man between 18 and 35 years old in good health. The CDR3 runs from the conserved cysteine through the conserved F or W. The order of the fields is V gene, J gene, clone size, D gene, CDR3 protein, CDR3 DNA. A D gene is named only where the DNA matches it firmly. Size is omitted from some rows. Given values are once, few, many or a class for expanded clones.

>TRBV25-1|TRBJ2-5|few|.
CASSEYWGPQETQYF
TGTGCCAGCAGTGAATACTGGGGGCCCCAAGAGACCCAGTACTTC
>TRBV4-3|TRBJ1-1|.|TRBD1
CASSQDVRDRVSTEAFF
TGCGCCAGCAGCCAAGATGTGAGGGACAGGGTTAGCACTGAAGCTTTCTTT
>TRBV5-1|TRBJ2-3|.|TRBD1
CASSKTGGLTDTQYF
TGCGCCAGCAGCAAGACAGGGGGCTTGACAGATACGCAGTATTTT
>TRBV9|TRBJ2-7|.|TRBD1
CASSVGIRQGQYEQYF
TGTGCCAGCAGCGTCGGGATTAGACAGGGTCAATACGAGCAGTACTTC
>TRBV7-2|TRBJ2-7|.|TRBD1
CASSLHRGTYEQYF
TGTGCCAGCAGCTTACACAGGGGAACCTACGAGCAGTACTTC
>TRBV28|TRBJ2-7|.|.
CASSLTAYEQYF
TGTGCCAGCAGTTTGACAGCCTACGAGCAGTACTTC
>TRBV18|TRBJ2-1|few|TRBD1
CASSPQGAGNEQFF
TGTGCCAGCTCACCACAGGGGGCTGGTAATGAGCAGTTCTTC
>TRBV4-3|TRBJ2-7|.|.
CASSQDMGGYEQYF
TGCGCCAGCAGCCAAGATATGGGGGGCTACGAGCAGTACTTC
>TRBV18|TRBJ2-6|few|.
CASSPGVSGANVLTF
TGTGCCAGCTCACCGGGGGTGAGTGGGGCCAACGTCCTGACTTTC
>TRBV9|TRBJ2-5|.|TRBD2
CASSVSSGKETQYF
TGTGCCAGCAGCGTTTCTAGCGGGAAAGAGACCCAGTACTTC
>TRBV4-2|TRBJ2-1|few|TRBD2
CASSQAWASGSHEQFF
TGTGCCAGCAGCCAAGCCTGGGCTAGCGGGAGCCATGAGCAGTTCTTC
>TRBV2|TRBJ1-2|few|TRBD1
CASSRGIYGYTF
TGTGCCAGCAGCAGGGGGATCTATGGCTACACCTTC
>TRBV5-1|TRBJ2-4|few|.
CASSLAVGERDIQYF
TGCGCCAGCAGCTTGGCCGTCGGGGAAAGGGACATTCAGTACTTC
>TRBV30|TRBJ1-5|.|.
CAWSPGQITSYSNQPQHF
TGTGCCTGGAGTCCGGGCCAGATTACTTCCTATAGCAATCAGCCCCAGCATTTT
>TRBV7-3|TRBJ2-1|few|TRBD2
CASSLTSGGPNEQFF
TGTGCCAGCAGCTTGACTAGCGGGGGGCCCAATGAGCAGTTCTTC
>TRBV18|TRBJ2-1|.|.
CASSPPDNNEQFF
TGTGCCAGCTCACCACCAGACAACAATGAGCAGTTCTTC
>TRBV6-1|TRBJ2-3|few|.
CASSGAGFTDTQYF
TGTGCCAGCAGTGGGGCCGGGTTCACAGATACGCAGTATTTT
>TRBV5-4|TRBJ2-2|.|.
CASSLTLYTGELFF
TGTGCCAGCAGCTTGACTCTATACACCGGGGAGCTGTTTTTT
>TRBV7-2|TRBJ1-5|.|.
CASSLQGNQPQHF
TGTGCCAGCAGCTTACAAGGAAATCAGCCCCAGCATTTT
>TRBV30|TRBJ2-1|few|TRBD2
CAWVGGRAQFF
TGTGCCTGGGTCGGGGGGAGAGCGCAGTTCTTC
>TRBV7-2|TRBJ1-3|.|TRBD1
CASSLSGTGFGNTIYF
TGTGCCAGCAGCTTATCTGGGACAGGGTTTGGAAACACCATATATTTT
>TRBV5-4|TRBJ1-1|.|.
CASSLGQNKNTEAFF
TGTGCCAGCAGCCTGGGCCAGAATAAGAACACTGAAGCTTTCTTT
>TRBV2|TRBJ2-2|.|.
CASSAQNTGELFF
TGTGCCAGCAGTGCACAGAACACCGGGGAGCTGTTTTTT
>TRBV11-2|TRBJ1-4|few|.
CASSSNSEKLFF
TGTGCCAGCAGCTCTAACAGTGAAAAACTGTTTTTT
>TRBV11-1|TRBJ2-6|.|TRBD2
CASGTSGAGRPANVLTF
TGTGCCAGTGGGACTAGCGGGGCCGGGCGGCCAGCCAACGTCCTGACTTTC
>TRBV27|TRBJ2-4|.|TRBD1
CASSPHGTVKQNIQYF
TGTGCCAGCAGTCCGCACGGGACAGTAAAGCAGAACATTCAGTACTTC
>TRBV30|TRBJ1-5|few|.
CAWSGGLGQPQHF
TGTGCCTGGAGTGGGGGGTTGGGTCAGCCCCAGCATTTT
>TRBV4-3|TRBJ2-1|.|TRBD1
CASSHDPGQGSKNEQFF
TGCGCCAGCAGCCACGATCCGGGACAGGGTAGTAAGAATGAGCAGTTCTTC
>TRBV7-8|TRBJ2-7|.|TRBD1
CASSLGTGGPYEQYF
TGTGCCAGCAGCCTCGGGACAGGGGGCCCCTACGAGCAGTACTTC
>TRBV5-1|TRBJ1-2|few|TRBD1
CASSPNRDSYGYTF
TGCGCCAGCAGCCCAAACCGGGACAGCTATGGCTACACCTTC
>TRBV5-1|TRBJ1-1|.|.
CASSPRGEMNTEAFF
TGCGCCAGCAGCCCCCGGGGAGAGATGAACACTGAAGCTTTCTTT
>TRBV5-6|TRBJ2-1|few|.
CASSLGRALRRYNEQFF
TGTGCCAGCAGCTTGGGCAGGGCACTCAGGAGGTACAATGAGCAGTTCTTC
>TRBV29-1|TRBJ1-1|.|.
CSVGPRLMNTEAFF
TGCAGCGTTGGTCCGCGGCTAATGAACACTGAAGCTTTCTTT
>TRBV27|TRBJ1-1|.|.
CASSSRLF
TGTGCCAGCAGTTCCCGATTATTT
>TRBV6-5|TRBJ2-7|.|.
CASSYSGTASGLYF
TGTGCCAGCAGTTACTCGGGGACTGCCTCCGGCTTGTACTTC
>TRBV19|TRBJ1-1|few|.
CASSFTGMTEAFF
TGTGCCAGTAGTTTTACAGGGATGACTGAAGCTTTCTTT
>TRBV11-2|TRBJ2-6|few|.
CASSLIADSGANVLTF
TGTGCCAGCAGCCTAATCGCGGACTCTGGGGCCAACGTCCTGACTTTC
>TRBV5-6|TRBJ2-3|.|TRBD1
CASSLAGQGIRTDTQYF
TGTGCCAGCAGCTTGGCGGGACAGGGGATCCGCACAGATACGCAGTATTTT
>TRBV7-2|TRBJ1-1|.|TRBD1
CASSLGWDRGTWRTEAFF
TGTGCCAGCAGCTTGGGCTGGGACAGGGGGACTTGGAGGACTGAAGCTTTCTTT
>TRBV20-1|TRBJ1-1|.|.
CSARGGGEAFF
TGCAGTGCTAGAGGGGGTGGGGAAGCTTTCTTT
>TRBV5-1|TRBJ2-1|.|TRBD2
CASSFGGGPNEQFF
TGCGCCAGCAGCTTTGGGGGAGGGCCTAATGAGCAGTTCTTC
>TRBV27|TRBJ2-7|few|TRBD1
CASSPRTGSYEQYF
TGTGCCAGCAGTCCACGGACAGGATCCTACGAGCAGTACTTC
>TRBV28|TRBJ1-4|few|.
CASSLRTPTNEKLFF
TGTGCCAGCAGTTTACGGACCCCAACTAATGAAAAACTGTTTTTT
>TRBV6-5|TRBJ1-2|.|.
CASSYRSGNYGYTF
TGTGCCAGCAGTTATCGGAGTGGGAACTATGGCTACACCTTC
>TRBV27|TRBJ2-5|few|.
CASKEQGRGGGETQYF
TGTGCCAGCAAAGAACAGGGTAGGGGAGGAGGAGAGACCCAGTACTTC
>TRBV5-4|TRBJ2-5|.|TRBD2
CASSLTPSGTQETQYF
TGTGCCAGCAGTTTGACCCCTAGCGGGACCCAAGAGACCCAGTACTTC
>TRBV14|TRBJ2-1|few|TRBD1
CASSHPLGTGTNEQFF
TGTGCCAGCAGCCACCCCTTGGGGACAGGGACCAATGAGCAGTTCTTC
>TRBV18|TRBJ1-1|few|.
CASSPKVNTEAFF
TGTGCCAGCTCACCCAAGGTAAACACTGAAGCTTTCTTT
>TRBV28|TRBJ1-5|few|.
CASSLAGGNQPQHF
TGTGCCAGCAGTTTAGCAGGGGGCAATCAGCCCCAGCATTTT
>TRBV5-1|TRBJ2-3|.|TRBD1
CASSVGQDLRTDTQYF
TGCGCCAGCAGCGTGGGACAGGACCTCCGCACAGATACGCAGTATTTT
>TRBV11-2|TRBJ1-2|.|TRBD1
CASSPGQGDGYTF
TGTGCCAGCAGCCCCGGACAGGGGGATGGCTACACCTTC
>TRBV18|TRBJ2-6|.|.
CASSPRVDSGANVLTF
TGTGCCAGCTCACCGCGCGTGGACTCTGGGGCCAACGTCCTGACTTTC
>TRBV7-9|TRBJ2-5|.|.
CASSSGLVQETQYF
TGTGCCAGCAGTTCTGGACTGGTCCAAGAGACCCAGTACTTC